This is a list of T cell receptor beta chains from one sample in a study of T cells in Graves' hyperthyroidism and ophthalmopathy. TCRdb redid the calling of the multiplex PCR reads with MiXCR, one entry per CDR3 protein. The sample consists of hundreds of thousands of distinct CDR3 sequences, over 35% of them appearing once. The material sequenced was blood. The source of these receptors is a man aged 18 to 30 with Graves' hyperthyroidism. Both conserved end residues are part of each CDR3. A D gene is named only where the DNA matches it firmly. Some rows mark clone size as missing; the rest say once, few, many or name a class of expanded clone.

D gene,J gene,V gene,clone size,CDR3 DNA,CDR3 protein
NA,TRBJ1-3,TRBV29-1,NA,TGCAGCGTTGACGGAGGGGATAGAGGAAACACCATATATTTT,CSVDGGDRGNTIYF
NA,TRBJ2-7,TRBV11-2,NA,TGTGCCAGCAGCTCACAGACCATTTCCTACGAGCAGTACTTC,CASSSQTISYEQYF
NA,TRBJ1-6,TRBV11-2,many,TGTGCCAGCAGCTGTGGGGATCTGGATTCACCCCTCCACTTT,CASSCGDLDSPLHF
NA,TRBJ1-1,TRBV7-9,many,TGTGCCAGCAGCTTAGCGCCGGTGAACACTGAAGCTTTCTTT,CASSLAPVNTEAFF
NA,TRBJ1-2,TRBV12-3/TRBV12-4,NA,TGTGCCAGCAGGTCCGGGGTGGGGGCTAACTATGGCTACACCTTC,CASRSGVGANYGYTF
NA,TRBJ2-5,TRBV7-2,few,TGTGCCAGCAGCCAAGTCGACAGTTCCCAAGAGACCCAGTACTTC,CASSQVDSSQETQYF
NA,TRBJ2-7,TRBV7-9,NA,TGTGCCAGCAGCACAACAGGGAGCTCCTACGAGCAGTGCTTC,CASSTTGSSYEQCF
TRBD1,TRBJ1-3,TRBV15,many,TGTGCCACCAGCAGAGATCAGGGGGCCGTCACCATATATTTT,CATSRDQGAVTIYF
TRBD1,TRBJ2-7,TRBV7-8,many,TGTGCCAGCAGCTCCCTACAGGGGAGAGCCTACGAGCAGTACTTC,CASSSLQGRAYEQYF
NA,TRBJ1-2,TRBV12-3/TRBV12-4,few,TGTGCCAGCAGTCCCCGAGACGAGACTAACTATGGCTACACCTTC,CASSPRDETNYGYTF
NA,TRBJ2-7,TRBV12-3/TRBV12-4,few,TGTGCCAGCACGTCGAATCTCCACGAGCAGTACTTC,CASTSNLHEQYF
TRBD1,TRBJ2-7,TRBV12-3/TRBV12-4,few,TGTGCCAGCACCCCGTGGGACAGGGTCTACGAGCAGTACTTC,CASTPWDRVYEQYF
NA,TRBJ2-7,TRBV19,many,TGTGCCAGTAGCACAGGGTCCTCCTACGAGCAGTACTTC,CASSTGSSYEQYF
TRBD2,TRBJ2-5,TRBV4-3,many,TGCGCCAGCAGCCGGTTCGGGAGGGCCGTTGAAGAGACCCAGTACTTC,CASSRFGRAVEETQYF
TRBD1,TRBJ1-3,TRBV19,many,TGTGCCAGTAGTAAGGGACAGGGGACCTCTGGAAACACCATATATTTT,CASSKGQGTSGNTIYF
NA,TRBJ1-6,TRBV7-2,many,TGTGCCAGCAGCTTAGACGCGAGTAGTTCACCCCTCCACTTT,CASSLDASSSPLHF
NA,TRBJ2-5,TRBV12-5,few,TGTGCTAGTGGACCCGGACAAGAAGAGACCCAGTACTTC,CASGPGQEETQYF
NA,TRBJ2-5,TRBV5-8,NA,TGTGCCAGCAGCTTACACGGGTTGGAGACCCAGTACTTC,CASSLHGLETQYF
NA,TRBJ1-1,TRBV11-2,NA,TGTGCCAGCAGCTTAGGGCGGAGATCGAAAACTGAAGCTTTCTTT,CASSLGRRSKTEAFF
NA,TRBJ1-1,TRBV12-3/TRBV12-4,few,TGTGCCAGCCGCCTGGTGAGGGATCCGGGTACTGAAGCTTTCTTT,CASRLVRDPGTEAFF
NA,TRBJ1-2,TRBV7-7,many,TGTGCTAGCAGCTTAGGACTCCCACTGACCTTC,CASSLGLPLTF
NA,TRBJ2-3,TRBV10-2,NA,TGCGCCAGCAGGGCGGATATCTCTAGCACAGATACGCAGTATTTT,CASRADISSTDTQYF
TRBD2,TRBJ2-7,TRBV4-1,NA,TGCGCCAGCAGCCTCAGAGGCGGGGGGGCCTACGAGCAGTACTTC,CASSLRGGGAYEQYF
TRBD2,TRBJ2-6,TRBV7-9,NA,TGTGCCAGCAGCCAGTTAACTAGCGGGAAGTCTGGGGCCAACGTCCTGACTTTC,CASSQLTSGKSGANVLTF
NA,TRBJ2-7,TRBV6-1,NA,TGTGCCAGCAGTGAAGGAAGTTACTACGAGCAGTACTTC,CASSEGSYYEQYF
NA,TRBJ1-5,TRBV20-1,few,TGCAGTCCAACCCGGGGCTTGGGGTTACAGCCCCAGCATTTT,CSPTRGLGLQPQHF
TRBD2,TRBJ2-2,TRBV19,NA,TGTGCCAGTAGGCGGACTAGCGGGGGTGACACCGGGGAGCTGTTTTTT,CASRRTSGGDTGELFF
NA,TRBJ1-1,TRBV2,NA,TGTGCCAGCAGAACAGGGAGGATTACTGAAGCTTTCTTT,CASRTGRITEAFF
TRBD2,TRBJ2-5,TRBV6-6,few,TGTGCCAGCAGTTACTCGGCTAGCGGGGGGGAGGACTTC,CASSYSASGGEDF
NA,TRBJ2-7,TRBV20-1,NA,TGCAGTGGCACCTTCTACGAGCAGTACTTC,CSGTFYEQYF
NA,TRBJ2-6,TRBV29-1,NA,TGCAGCGGGAGAGGGAGCGCCAACGTCCTGACTTTC,CSGRGSANVLTF
TRBD1,TRBJ1-2,TRBV7-6,NA,TGTGCCAGCAGCTTGACAGGGGGAGTTGGCTACACCTTC,CASSLTGGVGYTF
NA,TRBJ1-6,TRBV19,many,TGTGCCAGTAGGGGTGGCCCTGATAATTCACCCCTCCACTTT,CASRGGPDNSPLHF
NA,TRBJ2-7,TRBV10-3,many,TGTGCCATCAGTGAGTTGGCGGGGGAGCAGTACTTC,CAISELAGEQYF
NA,TRBJ1-5,TRBV6-5,many,TGTGCCAGCAATATTGGCCGAGGGAATCAGCCCCAGCATTTT,CASNIGRGNQPQHF
TRBD1,TRBJ1-2,TRBV7-8,few,TGTGCCAGCAGCCCGGGACAGGGGGTCGCATATGGCTACACCTTC,CASSPGQGVAYGYTF
NA,TRBJ1-6,TRBV10-3,NA,TGTGCCATAGTGTTCCAGGATAATTCACCCCTCCACTTT,CAIVFQDNSPLHF
TRBD2,TRBJ2-7,TRBV11-2,NA,TGTGCCAGCAGCTTGAAAAGCGGGGCCCCCGGGGAGCAGTACTTC,CASSLKSGAPGEQYF
TRBD2,TRBJ2-7,TRBV6-5,few,TGTGCCAGCAGTTACGGGGACTATTCCTACGAGCAGTACTTC,CASSYGDYSYEQYF
NA,TRBJ2-3,TRBV20-1,NA,TGCAGTGCTAGAGATGGTATCAGGTTCACAGATACGCAGTATTTT,CSARDGIRFTDTQYF
NA,TRBJ1-2,TRBV5-1,NA,TGCGCCAGCGGCTTGGCCTCGGAACTTAACTATGGCTACACCTTC,CASGLASELNYGYTF
TRBD1,TRBJ1-6,TRBV5-1,many,TGCGCCAGCAGCCCCACCGGGACAGGGAATTCACCCCTCCACTTT,CASSPTGTGNSPLHF
NA,TRBJ1-2,TRBV10-3,NA,TGTGCCATCAGTGTAGGGGACTATGGCTACACCTTC,CAISVGDYGYTF
TRBD1,TRBJ1-1,TRBV11-3,NA,TGTGCCAGCAGCACCCGACAGGGAGAAGCTTTCTTT,CASSTRQGEAFF
NA,TRBJ1-6,TRBV4-3,few,TGCGCCAGCAGCAGACAGACCACTAATTCACCCCTCCACTTT,CASSRQTTNSPLHF
NA,TRBJ1-1,TRBV2,many,TGTGCCACCCCTGGGGGGGACACTGAAGCTTTCTTT,CATPGGDTEAFF
NA,TRBJ2-5,TRBV9,few,TGTGCCAGCAGCGTAGAAGCCATGGAGACCCAGTACTTC,CASSVEAMETQYF
NA,TRBJ2-7,TRBV7-9,many,TGTGCCAGCAGTAGCCCCTCCGAGCAGTACTTC,CASSSPSEQYF
NA,TRBJ2-1,TRBV7-9,NA,TGTGCCAGCAGCCCTTCGTGGGTATGGGATGAGCAGTTCTTC,CASSPSWVWDEQFF
NA,TRBJ2-5,TRBV6-5,few,TGTGCCAGCAGTTTACAGGAGGAAGAGACCCAGTACTTC,CASSLQEEETQYF
TRBD1,TRBJ1-1,TRBV6-5,few,TGTGCCAGCAGCCGGGACAGAGAAGCTTTCTTT,CASSRDREAFF
NA,TRBJ1-2,TRBV7-2,many,TGTGCCAGCAGCTTAGACCAGGGGTTCACCCCTCTTGGCTACACCTTC,CASSLDQGFTPLGYTF
TRBD2,TRBJ2-7,TRBV7-3,NA,TGTGCCAGCAGCGACCCGGGGGGTTCCCCCTACGAGCAGTACTTC,CASSDPGGSPYEQYF
NA,TRBJ2-5,TRBV15,NA,TGTGCCACCAGACACGAGGGGACCGGGGGTGACGAGACCCAGTACTTC,CATRHEGTGGDETQYF
NA,TRBJ1-5,TRBV10-3,few,TGTGCCAGCAGGGAGGGACTTGGGCAGCCCCAGCATTTT,CASREGLGQPQHF